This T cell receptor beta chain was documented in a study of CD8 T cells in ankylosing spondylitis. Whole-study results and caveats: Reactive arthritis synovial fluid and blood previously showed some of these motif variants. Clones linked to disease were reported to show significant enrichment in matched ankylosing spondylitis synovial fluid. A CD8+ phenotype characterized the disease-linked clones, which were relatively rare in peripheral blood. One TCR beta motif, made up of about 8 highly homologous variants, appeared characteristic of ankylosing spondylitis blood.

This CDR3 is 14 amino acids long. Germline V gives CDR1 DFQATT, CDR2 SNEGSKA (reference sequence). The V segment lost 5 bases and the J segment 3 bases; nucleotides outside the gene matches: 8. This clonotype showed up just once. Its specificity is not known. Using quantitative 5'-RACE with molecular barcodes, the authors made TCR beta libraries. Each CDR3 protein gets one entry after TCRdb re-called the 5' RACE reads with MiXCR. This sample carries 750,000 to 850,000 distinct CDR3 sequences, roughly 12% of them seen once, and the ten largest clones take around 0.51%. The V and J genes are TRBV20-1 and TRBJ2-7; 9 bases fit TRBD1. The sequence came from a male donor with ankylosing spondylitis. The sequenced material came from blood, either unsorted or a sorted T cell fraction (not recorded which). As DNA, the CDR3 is TGCAGTGCTTGGACAGGGGCAAGGGGCTACGAGCAGTACTTC. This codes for CSAWTGARGYEQYF.